The rows below give T cell receptor beta chains drawn from one sample of a study of control samples from healthy donors and cancer patients. Data came from immunoSEQ multiplex PCR; TCRdb stores just in-frame clones and leaves some out. Among approximately 180,000 clones listed, roughly 94% were seen once. Sequenced material: blood. These receptors were collected from a woman between 18 and 29 years old in good health. The CDR3 runs from the conserved cysteine through the conserved F or W. A D gene is named only where the DNA matches it firmly. Clone sizes are given selectively: once, few, many, or a class where the clone is expanded.

CASRSMGGAEAFF	TGTGCCAGCCGTTCCATGGGCGGAGCTGAAGCTTTCTTT	.	.	TRBJ1-1	TRBV3-1/TRBV3-2
CASHYRTGNTIYF	TGTGCCAGCCACTACCGGACCGGAAACACCATATATTTT	.	.	TRBJ1-3	TRBV6-5
CASSFATEAFF	TGTGCCAGCAGCTTCGCCACTGAAGCTTTCTTT	.	.	TRBJ1-1	TRBV5-6
CASSRPGLGNNEQFF	TGTGCCAGCAGCCGACCGGGACTGGGGAACAATGAGCAGTTCTTC	.	.	TRBJ2-1	TRBV6-5
CASSTVQTAGTSAYEQYF	TGTGCCAGTAGTACCGTCCAAACAGCCGGGACTAGTGCCTACGAGCAGTACTTC	TRBD2	.	TRBJ2-7	TRBV19
CASVGSYGYTF	TGTGCCAGCGTAGGCAGCTATGGCTACACCTTC	.	.	TRBJ1-2	TRBV28
CASSIDRGGSNTEAFF	TGTGCCAGTAGTATAGATCGGGGAGGTTCTAACACTGAAGCTTTCTTT	.	once	TRBJ1-1	TRBV19
CASSQGQGRKYF	TGTGCCAGCAGCCAAGGACAGGGCCGTAAGTACTTC	TRBD1	.	TRBJ2-7	TRBV11-3
CASSSTGYNEQFF	TGTGCCAGCAGCTCTACTGGGTACAATGAGCAGTTCTTC	.	.	TRBJ2-1	TRBV3-1/TRBV3-2
CATTRGIGNQPQHF	TGTGCCACGACGAGGGGGATCGGCAATCAGCCCCAGCATTTT	.	.	TRBJ1-5	TRBV6-5
CASSIGARFNQPQHF	TGTGCCAGTAGTATAGGGGCAAGGTTTAATCAGCCCCAGCATTTT	.	.	TRBJ1-5	TRBV19
CASSYLGQGARSTEAFF	TGCGCCAGCAGCTACCTTGGTCAGGGGGCTCGGAGCACTGAAGCTTTCTTT	TRBD1	.	TRBJ1-1	TRBV5-1
CASSQGGDSFYGYTF	TGTGCCAGCTCCCAAGGCGGGGACTCATTCTATGGCTACACCTTC	.	.	TRBJ1-2	TRBV6-5
CASRENPPHQTSGRPLATGELFF	TGTGCCAGCAGGGAAAACCCACCTCATCAGACTAGCGGGAGACCGCTGGCCACCGGGGAGCTGTTTTTT	.	.	TRBJ2-2	TRBV21-1
CASSEGQSGYTF	TGTGCCAGCAGCGAGGGACAGTCTGGCTACACCTTC	TRBD1	.	TRBJ1-2	TRBV7-2
CATSDLQSLGGRGEQFF	TGTGCCACCAGTGATTTGCAGTCGTTGGGAGGGAGAGGTGAGCAGTTCTTC	TRBD2	.	TRBJ2-1	TRBV24-1
CASSGRVSPREKLFF	TGTGCCAGCAGCGGTCGGGTTTCGCCCCGGGAAAAACTGTTTTTT	.	.	TRBJ1-4	TRBV5-6
CASSLGGDTEAFF	TGTGCCAGCAGCTTGGGAGGGGACACTGAAGCTTTCTTT	.	once	TRBJ1-1	TRBV5-6
CASSQGQKETQYF	TGTGCCAGCTCGCAGGGACAGAAAGAGACCCAGTACTTC	TRBD1	few	TRBJ2-5	TRBV18
CASGPKRYHSNQPQHF	TGTGCCAGCGGCCCCAAGCGATACCATAGCAATCAGCCCCAGCATTTT	.	.	TRBJ1-5	TRBV27
CASSFRETWNEQFF	TGTGCCAGCAGTTTCCGCGAGACCTGGAATGAGCAGTTCTTC	.	.	TRBJ2-1	TRBV28
CASSDPLTSGDYNEQFF	TGTGCCAGCAGTGACCCGCTCACTAGCGGGGACTACAATGAGCAGTTCTTC	TRBD2	once	TRBJ2-1	TRBV25-1
CASSRWASGISYEQYF	TGTGCCAGCAGCCGCTGGGCTAGCGGGATCTCCTACGAGCAGTACTTC	TRBD2	.	TRBJ2-7	TRBV7-2
CASSSRGAGANVLTF	TGTGCCAGCAGTTCTCGGGGAGCTGGGGCCAACGTCCTGACTTTC	.	.	TRBJ2-6	TRBV6-2/TRBV6-3
CASGSDTRSYNEQFF	TGCGCCAGCGGTTCGGACACCCGCTCCTACAATGAGCAGTTCTTC	.	.	TRBJ2-1	TRBV5-1
CASSLDLAGGFTDTQYF	TGTGCCAGCAGCTTAGATTTGGCGGGAGGCTTCACAGATACGCAGTATTTT	TRBD2	.	TRBJ2-3	TRBV7-9
CASSLWSGEGTQPQHF	TGTGCCAGCAGTTTATGGTCCGGGGAGGGGACCCAGCCCCAGCATTTT	.	.	TRBJ1-5	TRBV28
CASSATGTSGNTIYF	TGTGCCAGCAGCGCGACAGGGACCTCTGGAAACACCATATATTTT	TRBD1	.	TRBJ1-3	TRBV7-2
CASSMGRTRVMNTEAFF	TGTGCCAGTAGTATGGGACGCACCAGGGTGATGAACACTGAAGCTTTCTTT	.	.	TRBJ1-1	TRBV19
CASSRTGDGYTF	TGTGCCAGCAGCCGGACAGGGGACGGCTACACCTTC	TRBD1	.	TRBJ1-2	TRBV6-5
CASRKNTGELFF	TGTGCCAGCAGAAAAAACACCGGGGAGCTGTTTTTT	.	.	TRBJ2-2	TRBV6-5
CASSGSRTVTIEAFF	TGTGCCAGCAGCGGAAGCCGGACAGTAACTATTGAAGCTTTCTTT	.	.	TRBJ1-1	TRBV7-8
CASSNLGTGNQPQHF	TGTGCCAGTAGCAACTTGGGGACGGGAAATCAGCCCCAGCATTTT	.	.	TRBJ1-5	TRBV19
CASSFTDHYNEQFF	TGTGCCAGCAGCTTCACGGACCACTACAATGAGCAGTTCTTC	.	.	TRBJ2-1	TRBV7-9
CASRLQGDRAFF	TGTGCCAGCAGGCTGCAGGGGGATAGAGCTTTCTTT	TRBD1	.	TRBJ1-1	TRBV6-5
CASSQERTVKYNEQFF	TGCGCCAGCAGCCAGGAAAGGACGGTAAAATACAATGAGCAGTTCTTC	.	.	TRBJ2-1	TRBV4-1
CASSFSVRNTEAFF	TGTGCCAGCAGTTTTTCTGTTCGGAACACTGAAGCTTTCTTT	.	.	TRBJ1-1	TRBV28
CASRDWTSGSYNEQFF	TGTGCCAGTAGGGACTGGACTAGCGGGAGTTACAATGAGCAGTTCTTC	TRBD2	once	TRBJ2-1	TRBV19
CASASRGGDTHEQYF	TGTGCCAGCGCCTCGAGGGGGGGGGACACCCACGAGCAGTACTTC	.	.	TRBJ2-7	TRBV7-9
CASSTSGSIYEQYF	TGTGCCAGCTCAACTAGCGGGAGTATTTACGAGCAGTACTTC	TRBD2	.	TRBJ2-7	TRBV6-5
CASSSAPGLLYGYTF	TGTGCCAGCAGTTCGGCCCCGGGCCTACTTTATGGCTACACCTTC	.	.	TRBJ1-2	TRBV6-5
CASTRGQGGYGYTF	TGTGCCAGCACCCGAGGACAGGGAGGATATGGCTACACCTTC	TRBD1	.	TRBJ1-2	TRBV7-9
CASSFAGGNTEAFF	TGTGCCAGCAGCTTCGCCGGGGGGAACACTGAAGCTTTCTTT	.	.	TRBJ1-1	TRBV5-5
CASSASTGGMRQETQYF	TGTGCCAGCAGTGCCTCAACTGGGGGGATGAGACAAGAGACCCAGTACTTC	.	.	TRBJ2-5	TRBV25-1
CASSIGRVGSGNTIYF	TGTGCCAGTAGTATAGGCAGGGTGGGCTCTGGAAACACCATATATTTT	.	once	TRBJ1-3	TRBV19
CASSQDPGGTGSHNEQFF	TGCGCCAGCAGCCAAGATCCAGGGGGAACCGGGAGTCACAATGAGCAGTTCTTC	.	.	TRBJ2-1	TRBV4-1
CASSLADTDTQYF	TGTGCCAGCAGTTTAGCCGACACAGATACGCAGTATTTT	.	once	TRBJ2-3	TRBV12-3/TRBV12-4
CASSIVWGPGTEETQYF	TGTGCCAGTAGTATAGTCTGGGGACCGGGGACGGAAGAGACCCAGTACTTC	.	.	TRBJ2-5	TRBV19
CATSRDRLVTGELFF	TGTGCCACCAGCAGAGATCGACTAGTCACCGGGGAGCTGTTTTTT	.	.	TRBJ2-2	TRBV15
CASSPQAQETQYF	TGTGCCAGCAGCCCCCAGGCCCAAGAGACCCAGTACTTC	.	.	TRBJ2-5	TRBV7-2
CASTSRVGSYNEQFF	TGTGCCAGCACGTCCCGGGTAGGCTCCTACAATGAGCAGTTCTTC	.	.	TRBJ2-1	TRBV6-5
CASSPAGASTDTQYF	TGCGCCAGCAGCCCCGCAGGGGCTAGCACAGATACGCAGTATTTT	.	.	TRBJ2-3	TRBV5-1
CASSAGLLSYEQYF	TGTGCCAGCAGTGCCGGTCTTCTGAGCTACGAGCAGTACTTC	.	.	TRBJ2-7	TRBV2
CASSRSGASTDTQYF	TGTGCCAGCTCACGATCGGGGGCTAGCACAGATACGCAGTATTTT	.	.	TRBJ2-3	TRBV18
CASSLEGGGETQYF	TGCGCCAGCAGCTTGGAAGGGGGCGGAGAGACCCAGTACTTC	TRBD1	.	TRBJ2-5	TRBV5-1